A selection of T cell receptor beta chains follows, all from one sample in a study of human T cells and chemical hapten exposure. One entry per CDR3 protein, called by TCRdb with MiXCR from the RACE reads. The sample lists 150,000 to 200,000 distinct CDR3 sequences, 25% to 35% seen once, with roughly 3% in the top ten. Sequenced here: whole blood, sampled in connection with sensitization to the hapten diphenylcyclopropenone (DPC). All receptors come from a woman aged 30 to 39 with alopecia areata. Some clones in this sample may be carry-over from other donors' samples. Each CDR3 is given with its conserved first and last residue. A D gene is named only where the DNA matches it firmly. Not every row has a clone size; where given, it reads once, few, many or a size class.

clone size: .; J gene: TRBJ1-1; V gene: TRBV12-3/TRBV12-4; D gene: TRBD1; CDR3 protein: CASSPYPTGGEGTEAFF; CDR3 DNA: TGTGCCAGCAGTCCCTACCCGACAGGGGGCGAGGGCACTGAAGCTTTCTTT
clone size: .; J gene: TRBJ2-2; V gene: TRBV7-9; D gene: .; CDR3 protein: CASSLAPHTGELFF; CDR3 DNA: TGTGCCAGCAGCTTAGCTCCCCACACCGGGGAGCTGTTTTTT
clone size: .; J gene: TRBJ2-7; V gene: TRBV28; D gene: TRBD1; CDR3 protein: CASSPQDRTGSEQYF; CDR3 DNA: TGTGCCAGCAGTCCACAGGACCGGACAGGGTCCGAGCAGTACTTC
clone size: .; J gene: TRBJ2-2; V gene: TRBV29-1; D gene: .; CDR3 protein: CSVDLGASGELFF; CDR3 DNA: TGCAGCGTTGACTTAGGGGCTTCCGGGGAGCTGTTTTTT
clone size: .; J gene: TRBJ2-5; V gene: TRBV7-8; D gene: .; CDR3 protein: CASSDTRIADQETQYF; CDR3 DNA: TGTGCCAGCAGCGATACCCGAATAGCGGATCAAGAGACCCAGTACTTC
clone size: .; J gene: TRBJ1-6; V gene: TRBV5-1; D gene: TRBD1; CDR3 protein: CASSLEPGQENSPLHF; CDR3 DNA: TGCGCCAGCAGCTTGGAGCCGGGACAGGAGAATTCACCCCTCCACTTT
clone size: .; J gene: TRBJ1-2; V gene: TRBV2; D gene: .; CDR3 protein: CASREAGRDGYTF; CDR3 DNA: TGTGCCAGCAGAGAGGCGGGAAGGGATGGCTACACCTTC
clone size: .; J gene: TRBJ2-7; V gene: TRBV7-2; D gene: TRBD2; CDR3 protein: CASSRTSVYEQYF; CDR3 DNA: TGTGCCAGCAGCCGTACTAGCGTATACGAGCAGTACTTC
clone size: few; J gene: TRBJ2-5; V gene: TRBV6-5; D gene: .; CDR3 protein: CASSNRDAREETQYF; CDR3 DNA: TGTGCCAGCAGTAACCGGGACGCCCGTGAAGAGACCCAGTACTTC
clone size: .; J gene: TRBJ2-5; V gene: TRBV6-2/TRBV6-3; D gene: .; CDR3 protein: CASSYSSPLGTQYF; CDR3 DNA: TGTGCCAGCAGTTACTCTTCCCCTCTTGGGACCCAGTACTTC
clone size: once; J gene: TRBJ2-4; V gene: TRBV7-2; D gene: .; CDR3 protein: CASSSGPGLPEGDIQYF; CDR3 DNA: TGTGCCAGCAGCTCCGGTCCGGGACTCCCGGAGGGGGACATTCAGTACTTC
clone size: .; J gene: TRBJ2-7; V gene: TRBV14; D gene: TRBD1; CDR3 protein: CASSRAGTGVYEQYF; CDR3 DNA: TGTGCCAGCAGCCGTGCCGGGACAGGGGTCTACGAGCAGTACTTC
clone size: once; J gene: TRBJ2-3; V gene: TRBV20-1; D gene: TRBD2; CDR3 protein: CSARDPRLAGSTDTQYF; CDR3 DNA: TGCAGTGCTAGAGATCCGCGACTAGCGGGGAGCACAGATACGCAGTATTTT
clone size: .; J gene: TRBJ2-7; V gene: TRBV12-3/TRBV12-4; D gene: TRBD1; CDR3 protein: CASSQGQGAHEQYF; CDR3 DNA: TGTGCCAGCAGCCAGGGACAGGGGGCCCACGAGCAGTACTTC
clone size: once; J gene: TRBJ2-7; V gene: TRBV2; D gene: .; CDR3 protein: CASSEAASVGEQYF; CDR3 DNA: TGTGCCAGCAGTGAAGCCGCTAGTGTCGGCGAGCAGTACTTC
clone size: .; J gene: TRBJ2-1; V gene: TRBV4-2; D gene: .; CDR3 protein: CASSPVLAHNEQFF; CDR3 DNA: TGTGCCAGCAGCCCCGTACTAGCCCACAATGAGCAGTTCTTC
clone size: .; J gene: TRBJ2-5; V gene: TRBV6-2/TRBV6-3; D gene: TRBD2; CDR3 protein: CASRIQRGEGTQYF; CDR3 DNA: TGTGCCAGCAGAATTCAGCGGGGCGAGGGGACCCAGTACTTC
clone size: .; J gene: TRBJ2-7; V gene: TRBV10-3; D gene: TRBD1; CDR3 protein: CAISEQAGTGDYEQYF; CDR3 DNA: TGTGCCATCAGTGAGCAGGCAGGGACAGGGGACTACGAGCAGTACTTC
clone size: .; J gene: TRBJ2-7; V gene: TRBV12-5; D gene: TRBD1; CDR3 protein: CASGTPGQSDERYF; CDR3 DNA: TGTGCTAGTGGTACACCGGGACAGAGCGACGAGCGGTACTTC
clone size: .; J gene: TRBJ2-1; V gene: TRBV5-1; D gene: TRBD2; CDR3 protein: CASSLIGGRTYNEQFF; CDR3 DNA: TGCGCCAGCAGCTTGATTGGCGGGAGAACCTACAATGAGCAGTTCTTC
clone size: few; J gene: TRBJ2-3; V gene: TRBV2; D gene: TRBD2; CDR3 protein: CADGEVAGGADTQYF; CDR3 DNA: TGTGCCGACGGTGAGGTCGCGGGAGGGGCAGATACGCAGTATTTT
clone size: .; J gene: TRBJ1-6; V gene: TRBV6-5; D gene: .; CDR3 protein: CASSFKAASSPLHF; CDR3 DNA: TGTGCCAGCAGTTTCAAGGCTGCTAGTTCACCCCTCCACTTT
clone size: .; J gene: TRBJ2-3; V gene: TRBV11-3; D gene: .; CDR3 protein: CASSRRRGQSTSTDTQYF; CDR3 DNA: TGTGCCAGCAGCCGCCGAAGAGGACAGTCAACTAGCACAGATACGCAGTATTTT
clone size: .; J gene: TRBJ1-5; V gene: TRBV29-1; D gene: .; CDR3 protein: CSVSQGDSNQPQHF; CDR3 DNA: TGCAGCGTCTCCCAAGGGGATAGCAATCAGCCCCAGCATTTT
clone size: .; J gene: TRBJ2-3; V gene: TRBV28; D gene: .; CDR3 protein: CASSGTFTDTQYF; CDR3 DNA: TGTGCCAGCAGTGGGACCTTCACAGATACGCAGTATTTT
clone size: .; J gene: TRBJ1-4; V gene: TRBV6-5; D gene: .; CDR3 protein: CASRSRTDEKLFF; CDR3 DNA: TGTGCCAGCAGAAGCCGGACAGATGAAAAACTGTTTTTT
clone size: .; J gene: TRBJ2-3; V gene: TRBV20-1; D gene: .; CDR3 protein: CSARVIGSTDTQYF; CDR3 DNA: TGCAGTGCTAGGGTGATCGGGAGCACAGATACGCAGTATTTT
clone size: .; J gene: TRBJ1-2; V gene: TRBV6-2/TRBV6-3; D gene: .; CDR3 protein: CASSSYSANYGYTF; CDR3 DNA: TGTGCCAGCAGTTCCTACTCAGCCAACTATGGCTACACCTTC
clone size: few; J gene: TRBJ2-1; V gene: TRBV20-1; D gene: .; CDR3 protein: CSARAASYNEQFF; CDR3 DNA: TGCAGTGCTAGAGCGGCCTCCTACAATGAGCAGTTCTTC
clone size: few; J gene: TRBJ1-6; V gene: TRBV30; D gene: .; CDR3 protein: CAWRQIPLNSPLHF; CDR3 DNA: TGTGCCTGGAGACAGATCCCTCTTAATTCACCCCTCCACTTT
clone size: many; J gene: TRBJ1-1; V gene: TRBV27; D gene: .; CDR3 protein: CASSGQNTEAFF; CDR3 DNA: TGTGCCAGCAGTGGCCAGAACACTGAAGCTTTCTTT
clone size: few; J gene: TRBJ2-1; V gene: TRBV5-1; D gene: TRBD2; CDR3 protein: CASSLRLAGGPRVYNEQFF; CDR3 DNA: TGCGCCAGCAGCTTGCGCCTAGCGGGAGGCCCCAGGGTCTACAATGAGCAGTTCTTC
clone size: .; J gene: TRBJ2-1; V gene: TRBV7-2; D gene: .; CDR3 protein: CASRSKDGFYNEQFF; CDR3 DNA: TGTGCCAGCAGATCTAAGGACGGGTTCTACAATGAGCAGTTCTTC
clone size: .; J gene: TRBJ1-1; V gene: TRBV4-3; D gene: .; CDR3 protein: CASSHSRQAASEAFF; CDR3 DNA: TGCGCCAGCAGCCACTCCCGACAGGCTGCGAGTGAAGCTTTCTTT
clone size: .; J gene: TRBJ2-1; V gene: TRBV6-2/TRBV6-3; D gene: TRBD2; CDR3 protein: CASSYGGGLYNKQFF; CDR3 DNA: TGTGCCAGCAGTTACGGCGGGGGGCTTTACAATAAGCAGTTCTTC
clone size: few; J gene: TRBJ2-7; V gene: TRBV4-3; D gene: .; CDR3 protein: CASSPALGAKSYEQYF; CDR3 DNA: TGCGCCAGCAGCCCCGCCCTGGGGGCGAAGTCCTACGAGCAGTACTTC
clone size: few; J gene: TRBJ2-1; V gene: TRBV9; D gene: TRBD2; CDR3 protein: CASSVASGRVSEQFF; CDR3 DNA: TGTGCCAGCAGCGTAGCTAGCGGGAGAGTGAGTGAGCAGTTCTTC
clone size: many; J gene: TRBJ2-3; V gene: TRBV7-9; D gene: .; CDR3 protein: CASSWTGGLRATQYF; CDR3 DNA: TGTGCCAGCAGCTGGACTGGGGGCCTCCGTGCTACGCAGTATTTT
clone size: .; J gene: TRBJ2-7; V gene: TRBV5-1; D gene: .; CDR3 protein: CASSLDWGSYEQYF; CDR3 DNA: TGCGCCAGCAGCTTGGATTGGGGCTCCTACGAGCAGTACTTC
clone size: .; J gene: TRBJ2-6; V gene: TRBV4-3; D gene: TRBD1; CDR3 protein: CASSQGTGTGANVLTF; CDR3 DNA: TGCGCCAGCAGCCAAGGGACAGGGACTGGGGCCAACGTCCTGACTTTC
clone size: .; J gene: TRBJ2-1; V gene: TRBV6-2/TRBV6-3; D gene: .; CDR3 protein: CASSYHRDGSSYNEQFF; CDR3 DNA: TGTGCCAGCAGTTACCATCGGGACGGGAGCTCCTACAATGAGCAGTTCTTC
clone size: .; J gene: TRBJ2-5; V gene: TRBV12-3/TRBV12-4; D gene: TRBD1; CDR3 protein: CASRRGQGHLETQYF; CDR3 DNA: TGTGCCAGCAGGCGGGGACAGGGCCATTTAGAGACCCAGTACTTC
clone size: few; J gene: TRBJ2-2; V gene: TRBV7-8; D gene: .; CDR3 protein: CASSLKNTGELFF; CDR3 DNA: TGTGCCAGCAGCTTAAAGAACACCGGGGAGCTGTTTTTT
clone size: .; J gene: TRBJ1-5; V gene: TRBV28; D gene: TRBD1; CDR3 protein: CASNVGQGAYQPQHF; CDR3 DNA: TGTGCCAGCAACGTCGGACAGGGGGCCTATCAGCCCCAGCATTTT
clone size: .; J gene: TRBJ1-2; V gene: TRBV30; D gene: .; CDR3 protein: CAWSPTPVGYGYTF; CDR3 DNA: TGTGCCTGGAGTCCTACTCCCGTTGGGTATGGCTACACCTTC
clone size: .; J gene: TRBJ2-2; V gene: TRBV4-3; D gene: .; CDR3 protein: CASSRTEYTGELFF; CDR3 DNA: TGCGCCAGCAGCCGGACAGAGTACACCGGGGAGCTGTTTTTT
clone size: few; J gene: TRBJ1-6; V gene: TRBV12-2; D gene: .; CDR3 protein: CASRLAIRRSYNSPLHF; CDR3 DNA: TGTGCAAGTCGCTTAGCGATAAGGCGCTCCTATAATTCACCCCTCCACTTT
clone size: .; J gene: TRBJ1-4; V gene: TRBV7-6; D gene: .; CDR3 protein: CASSNPTGRGYEKLFF; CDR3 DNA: TGTGCCAGCAGCAACCCGACGGGCAGGGGCTATGAAAAACTGTTTTTT
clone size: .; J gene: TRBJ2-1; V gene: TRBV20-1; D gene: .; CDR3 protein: CSARILSGNTQFF; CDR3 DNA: TGCAGTGCTAGGATTTTATCCGGGAATACGCAGTTCTTC
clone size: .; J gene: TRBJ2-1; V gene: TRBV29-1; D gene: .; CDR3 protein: CSVEASEVKQFF; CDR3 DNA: TGCAGCGTTGAGGCCTCGGAGGTGAAGCAGTTCTTC